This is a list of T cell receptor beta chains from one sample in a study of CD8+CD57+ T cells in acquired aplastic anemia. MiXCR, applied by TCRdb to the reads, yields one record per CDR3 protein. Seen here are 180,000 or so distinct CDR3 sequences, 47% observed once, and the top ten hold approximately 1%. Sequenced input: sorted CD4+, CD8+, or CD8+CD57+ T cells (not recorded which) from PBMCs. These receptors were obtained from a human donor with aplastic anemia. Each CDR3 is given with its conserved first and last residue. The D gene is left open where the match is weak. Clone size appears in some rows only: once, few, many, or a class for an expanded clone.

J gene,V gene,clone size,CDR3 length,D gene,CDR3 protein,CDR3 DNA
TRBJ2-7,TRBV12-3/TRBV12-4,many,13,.,CASSPDGSYEQYF,TGTGCCAGCAGTCCCGACGGGTCCTACGAGCAGTACTTC
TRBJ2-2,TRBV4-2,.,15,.,CASSPRLLETGELFF,TGTGCCAGCAGCCCACGACTACTCGAAACCGGGGAGCTGTTTTTT
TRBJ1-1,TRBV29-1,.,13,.,CSASRKWGTEAFF,TGCAGCGCCAGCAGGAAGTGGGGGACTGAAGCTTTCTTT
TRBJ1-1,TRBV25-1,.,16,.,CASSAYSGTPSSQAFF,TGTGCCAGCAGTGCCTACTCCGGGACACCTAGTTCCCAAGCTTTCTTT
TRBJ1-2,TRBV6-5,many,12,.,CASSYPGYGYTF,TGTGCCAGCAGTTACCCCGGGTATGGCTACACCTTC
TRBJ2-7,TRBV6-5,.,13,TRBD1,CASSYGQGDEQYF,TGTGCCAGCAGTTACGGGCAGGGGGACGAGCAGTACTTC
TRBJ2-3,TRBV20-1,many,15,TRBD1,CSASRDRGNTDTQYF,TGCAGTGCTAGCCGGGACAGGGGAAACACAGATACGCAGTATTTT
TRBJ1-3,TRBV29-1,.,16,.,CSVLQGRPNSGNTIYF,TGCAGCGTTCTGCAGGGGCGACCAAACTCTGGAAACACCATATATTTT
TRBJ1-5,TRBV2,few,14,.,CASSEGISNQPQHF,TGTGCCAGCAGTGAGGGCATTAGCAATCAGCCCCAGCATTTT
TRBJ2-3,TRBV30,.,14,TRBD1,CAWKVTGGRDTQYF,TGTGCCTGGAAGGTGACAGGGGGCAGGGATACGCAGTATTTT
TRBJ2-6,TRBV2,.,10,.,CASSESVLTF,TGTGCCAGCAGTGAGTCCGTCCTGACTTTC
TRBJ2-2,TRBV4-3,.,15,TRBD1,CASSQARQGSGELFF,TGCGCCAGCAGCCAAGCCCGACAGGGGTCCGGGGAGCTGTTTTTT
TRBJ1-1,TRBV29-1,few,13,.,CSVGQWENTEAFF,TGCAGCGTTGGACAGTGGGAAAACACTGAAGCTTTCTTT
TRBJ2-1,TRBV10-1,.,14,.,CASSWGASYNEQFF,TGCGCCAGCTCATGGGGGGCCTCCTACAATGAGCAGTTCTTC
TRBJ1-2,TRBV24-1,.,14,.,CATSFVPHTGGYTF,TGTGCCACCAGTTTTGTACCCCACACGGGTGGCTACACCTTC
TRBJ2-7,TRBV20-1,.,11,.,CSARESYEQYF,TGCAGTGCTAGAGAGTCCTACGAGCAGTACTTC
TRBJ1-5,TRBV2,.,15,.,CASSEASTRNQPQHF,TGTGCCAGCAGTGAAGCGAGTACACGGAATCAGCCCCAGCATTTT
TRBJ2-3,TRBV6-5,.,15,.,CASSYWGQGVDTQYF,TGTGCCAGCAGTTACTGGGGGCAGGGCGTAGATACGCAGTATTTT
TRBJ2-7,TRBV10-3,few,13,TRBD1,CAISGTGAYEQYF,TGTGCCATCAGTGGGACAGGGGCCTACGAGCAGTACTTC
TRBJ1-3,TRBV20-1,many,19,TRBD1,CSASKPGTGAANSGNTIYF,TGCAGTGCTAGTAAGCCGGGGACAGGGGCGGCAAACTCTGGAAACACCATATATTTT
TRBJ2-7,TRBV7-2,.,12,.,CASSGLGHEQYF,TGTGCCAGCAGCGGACTCGGGCACGAGCAGTACTTC
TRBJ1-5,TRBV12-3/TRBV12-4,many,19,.,CASSPGHSEGWAGNQPQHF,TGTGCCAGCAGCCCAGGACATTCGGAAGGGTGGGCAGGCAATCAGCCCCAGCATTTT
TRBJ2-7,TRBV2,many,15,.,CASSEVDSNSYEQYF,TGTGCCAGCAGTGAGGTTGACAGCAACTCCTACGAGCAGTACTTC
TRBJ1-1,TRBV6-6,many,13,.,CASSYSANTEAFF,TGTGCCAGCAGTTACTCGGCGAACACTGAAGCTTTCTTT
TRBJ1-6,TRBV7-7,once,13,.,CASSLNRSSPLHF,TGTGCCAGCAGCTTAAATCGTAGTTCACCCCTCCACTTT
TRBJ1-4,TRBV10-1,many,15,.,CASSEGHATNEKLFF,TGCGCCAGCAGTGAGGGGCATGCAACTAATGAAAAACTGTTTTTT
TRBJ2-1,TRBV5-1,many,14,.,CASSLAGTSNEQFF,TGCGCCAGCAGCTTGGCGGGGACTTCCAATGAGCAGTTCTTC
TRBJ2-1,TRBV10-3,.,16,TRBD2,CAISESTSGTNNEQFF,TGTGCCATCAGTGAGTCCACGAGCGGGACCAACAATGAGCAGTTCTTC
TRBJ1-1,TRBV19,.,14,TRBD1,CASRLDRGNVEAFF,TGTGCCAGTAGACTCGACAGGGGGAATGTTGAAGCTTTCTTT
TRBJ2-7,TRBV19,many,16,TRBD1,CASSTPGQGARGEQYF,TGTGCCAGTAGTACCCCCGGACAGGGGGCTCGAGGCGAGCAGTACTTC
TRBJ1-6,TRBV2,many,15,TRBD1,CASTGQGRLNSPLHF,TGTGCCAGCACGGGACAGGGCCGGCTAAATTCACCCCTCCACTTT
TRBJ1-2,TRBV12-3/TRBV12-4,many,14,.,CASEAGRGTYGYTF,TGTGCCAGCGAAGCGGGGAGGGGTACCTATGGCTACACCTTC
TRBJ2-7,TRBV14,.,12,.,CASSQVAIWQYF,TGTGCCAGCAGCCAAGTGGCAATATGGCAGTACTTC